Listed here are 9 T cell receptor beta chains from one sample, sequenced in a study of blood T cell repertoires in COVID-19. The assay was immunoSEQ multiplex PCR, and TCRdb's table has in-frame clones only and misses some. Among 53,000 or so clones listed, 90% were seen once. The sample was peripheral blood. All receptors derive from a human donor in a cohort sampled during active COVID-19.

In its sample, this clone was seen once. The V and J genes are TRBV19 and TRBJ2-1; 9 bases are a match to TRBD1. The CDR3 is made up of 19 amino acids. J was trimmed by 3 bases and V by 1 base; bases with no gene match: 13. Germline V CDR1 and CDR2: LNHDA, SQIVND (reference sequence). The CDR3 DNA sequence: TGTGCCAGTAGTATAGCGACGACAGGGGGTGGGACATACTACAATGAGCAGTTCTTC. Translation gives CASSIATTGGGTYYNEQFF.

This sequence joins TRBV7-2 and TRBJ2-2; weak D call: TRBD1 (6 bases). The ends were cut back, 5 bases at V and 1 base at J, with 8 bases in the middle. The CDR3 has 14 amino acids. Germline loops: CDR1 SGHTA, CDR2 FQGNSA. DNA for the CDR3: TGTGCCAGCAGCCAGACAGGGAACACCGGGGAGCTGTTTTTT. Translation: CASSQTGNTGELFF.

This chain joins TRBV7-9 and TRBJ2-3; no definite D call. CDR1 and CDR2 from the germline V gene are SEHNR and FQNEAQ (reference sequence). CDR3 length equals 12 residues. The V end lost 4 bases, the J end lost 6 bases, and 8 bases lay between the germline ends. The DNA of the CDR3 is TGTGCCAGCAGCTCTAAGTCGGATACGCAGTATTTT. Translated, it gives CASSSKSDTQYF.

The chain has TRBV2 and TRBJ1-6; no clear D. The CDR3 consists of 13 residues. Between the trimmed V and J ends, which lost 1 base and 11 bases, there was a span of 9 bases. Germline values: CDR1 SNHLY, CDR2 FYNNEI. CDR3 sequence: CASSEGPGAPLHF. CDR3 DNA: TGTGCCAGCAGTGAAGGGCCAGGCGCACCCCTCCACTTT.

This chain joins TRBV10-3 and TRBJ2-3, with D uncertain. This CDR3 region has 14 residues. The germline gives CDR1 ENHRY, CDR2 SYGVKD. The ends were cut back, 2 bases at V and 6 bases at J, with 12 bases in the middle. CDR3: CAISEVSIGDTQYF. CDR3 bases: TGTGCCATCAGTGAGGTCTCGATCGGGGATACGCAGTATTTT.

V is TRBV5-1 and J is TRBJ1-1; possibly TRBD1 for D (6 bases). Trimming pared 4 bases from V and 4 bases from J, leaving 20 bases between. Germline V gene data show CDR1 as SGHRS and CDR2 as YFSETQ. The CDR3 has 16 amino acids. Here the CDR3 reads CASSPRAGAEATEAFF. The CDR3 DNA is TGCGCCAGCAGCCCCCGGGCGGGGGCGGAGGCCACTGAAGCTTTCTTT.

The chain links TRBV5-8 to TRBJ1-4; 8 nucleotides align to TRBD1. V dropped 4 bases and J dropped 1; count of bases not matched to a gene: 15. Germline V gene data show CDR1 as SGHTS and CDR2 as YDEGEE. The CDR3 is 19 residues long. Here the CDR3 DNA reads TGTGCCAGCAGCATAGGGGACAGGCCACCCGGGGGAACTAATGAAAAACTGTTTTTT. Its protein product is CASSIGDRPPGGTNEKLFF.

The chain employs TRBV19 and TRBJ1-1; D is ambiguous. The V and J ends lost 4 bases and 1 base respectively, with 10 bases between them. CDR3 length: 14 residues. Per the germline V gene, CDR1 is LNHDA and CDR2 is SQIVND (reference sequence). CDR3 in amino acids: CASSTGVGNTEAFF. The CDR3 region has the DNA TGTGCCAGTAGTACGGGAGTCGGGAACACTGAAGCTTTCTTT.

Details on this clone: Additional DNA sequences in this sample encode the identical CDR3. The chain uses TRBV12-3 or TRBV12-4 and TRBJ1-2; TRBD1 agrees at 7 bases. V shed 6 bases, J shed 6 bases, and the junction held 1 base outside the gene matches. There are 11 residues in the CDR3. CDR3 coding DNA: TGTGCCAGCAGCCAGGGGGATGGCTACACCTTC. Translated, it gives CASSQGDGYTF.